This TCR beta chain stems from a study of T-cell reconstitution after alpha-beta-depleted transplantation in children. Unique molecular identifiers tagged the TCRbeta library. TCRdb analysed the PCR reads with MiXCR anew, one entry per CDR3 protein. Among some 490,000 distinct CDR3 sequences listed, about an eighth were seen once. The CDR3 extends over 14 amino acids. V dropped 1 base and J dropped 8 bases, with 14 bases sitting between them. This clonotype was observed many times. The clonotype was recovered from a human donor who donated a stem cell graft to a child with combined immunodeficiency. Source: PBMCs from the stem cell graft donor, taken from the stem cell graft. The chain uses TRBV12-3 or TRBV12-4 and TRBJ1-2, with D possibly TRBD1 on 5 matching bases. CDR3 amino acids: CASSLVPGTEGYTF. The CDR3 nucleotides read TGTGCCAGCAGTTTAGTCCCCGGGACGGAGGGCTACACCTTC.